These T cell receptor beta chains were read from a single sample in a study of cytomegalovirus exposure and HLA in healthy donors. Sequencing used immunoSEQ multiplex PCR; TCRdb keeps in-frame clones, though not all of them. The sample has about 140,000 clones; about three quarters are singletons. Specimen: PBMCs. The source of these receptors is a man aged 35 to 55 in good health and CMV-seronegative. Each CDR3 is given with its conserved first and last residue. The order of the fields is J gene, V gene, D gene, CDR3 length, clone size, CDR3 protein, CDR3 DNA. The D gene is left open where the match is weak. Clone size is not always given. Where it is, it says once, few, many or a class for expanded clones.

TRBJ2-3,TRBV11-2,TRBD2,15,-,CASSLGTSGTDTQYF,TGTGCCAGCAGCTTAGGGACTAGCGGAACAGATACGCAGTATTTT
TRBJ1-5,TRBV1,-,19,-,CTSSQPGSPGQGTNQPQHF,TGCACCAGCAGCCAACCCGGATCGCCGGGACAGGGGACCAATCAGCCCCAGCATTTT
TRBJ2-7,TRBV27,-,13,-,CATSQGGGYEQYF,TGTGCCACTAGCCAGGGGGGAGGCTACGAGCAGTACTTC
TRBJ1-4,TRBV4-1,-,16,-,CASSVGEGITNEKLFF,TGCGCCAGCAGCGTAGGGGAGGGGATAACTAATGAAAAACTGTTTTTT
TRBJ2-3,TRBV7-2,TRBD2,15,-,CASSLAAGGQHTQYF,TGTGCCAGCAGCTTAGCAGCGGGGGGGCAACATACGCAGTATTTT
TRBJ2-2,TRBV5-4,TRBD2,15,few,CASSPGLESLGELFF,TGTGCCAGCAGCCCGGGACTAGAGTCCCTCGGGGAGCTGTTTTTT
TRBJ1-5,TRBV28,TRBD1,21,-,CASSLLSLSGQGTYSNQPQHF,TGTGCCAGCAGTTTATTGTCCCTGTCGGGACAGGGAACATATAGCAATCAGCCCCAGCATTTT
TRBJ2-1,TRBV5-1,-,15,-,CASSLEGNPGGEQFF,TGCGCCAGCAGCTTGGAAGGAAACCCCGGGGGTGAGCAGTTCTTC
TRBJ2-7,TRBV27,-,12,-,CASRGRVDEQYF,TGTGCCAGCAGGGGCAGGGTCGACGAGCAGTACTTC
TRBJ2-7,TRBV5-6,-,13,-,CASSLGFQREQYF,TGTGCCAGCAGCTTGGGATTTCAGAGGGAGCAGTACTTC
TRBJ1-2,TRBV28,-,13,-,CASSFTVSYGYTF,TGTGCCAGCAGTTTCACAGTAAGCTATGGCTACACCTTC
TRBJ2-7,TRBV19,-,14,-,CASSKEETAYEQYF,TGTGCCAGTAGCAAGGAGGAGACGGCATACGAGCAGTACTTC
TRBJ2-1,TRBV7-9,-,13,-,CASSSTGTQEQFF,TGTGCCAGCAGCTCCACCGGGACTCAAGAGCAGTTCTTC
TRBJ2-7,TRBV2,-,14,-,CASSEIVQGLWQYF,TGTGCCAGCAGTGAAATTGTGCAGGGCTTATGGCAGTACTTC